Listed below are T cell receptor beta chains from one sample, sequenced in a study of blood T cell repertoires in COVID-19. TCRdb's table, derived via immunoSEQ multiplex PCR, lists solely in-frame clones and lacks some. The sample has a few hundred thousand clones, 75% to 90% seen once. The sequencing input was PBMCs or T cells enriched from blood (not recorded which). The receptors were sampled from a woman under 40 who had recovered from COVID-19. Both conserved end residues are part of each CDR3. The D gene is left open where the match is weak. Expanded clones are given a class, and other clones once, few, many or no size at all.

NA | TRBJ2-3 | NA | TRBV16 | TGTGCCAGCAGCCGGGACTCCATGATGGGCGGCACAGATACGCAGTATTTT | CASSRDSMMGGTDTQYF
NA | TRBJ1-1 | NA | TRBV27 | TGTGCCAGCAGTTTAACGAGGGCCACTGAAGCTTTCTTT | CASSLTRATEAFF
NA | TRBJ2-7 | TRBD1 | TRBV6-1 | TGTGCCAGCAGTGAACCCGGGACAGGGGGATTCCACGAGCAGTACTTC | CASSEPGTGGFHEQYF
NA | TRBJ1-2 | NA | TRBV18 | TGTGCCAGCTCACCCCCGATGAAACCGACTGTACGGGACTATGGCTACACCTTC | CASSPPMKPTVRDYGYTF
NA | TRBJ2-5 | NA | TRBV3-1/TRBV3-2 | TGTGCCAGCAGCCAAGATCCTAGGAAAATAGGGACCCAGTACTTC | CASSQDPRKIGTQYF
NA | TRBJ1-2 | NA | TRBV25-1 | TGTGCCAGCAGGTTGACAGATAACTATGGCTACACCTTC | CASRLTDNYGYTF
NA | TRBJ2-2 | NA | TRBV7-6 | TGTGCCAGCAGCTTAGGTACAGGATACACCGGGGAGCTGTTTTTT | CASSLGTGYTGELFF
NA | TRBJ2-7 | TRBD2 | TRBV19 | TGTGCCAGTAGTGGAGCGGGGAACTCCTACGAGCAGTACTTC | CASSGAGNSYEQYF
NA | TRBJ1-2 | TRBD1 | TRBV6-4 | TGTGCCAGCAGTGAGTCAGGGGGCGCCTATGGCTACACCTTC | CASSESGGAYGYTF
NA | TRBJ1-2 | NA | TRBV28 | TGTGCCAGCAGTTTCGGGACTGCCGCTAACTATGGCTACACCTTC | CASSFGTAANYGYTF
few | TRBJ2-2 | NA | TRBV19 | TGTGCCAGTAGGGGGGCCCAGGGATATGCCGGGGAGCTGTTTTTT | CASRGAQGYAGELFF
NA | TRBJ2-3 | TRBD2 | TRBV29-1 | TGCAGCGTCGGGGGGGACTTCCACACAGATACGCAGTATTTT | CSVGGDFHTDTQYF
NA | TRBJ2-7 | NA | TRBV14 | TGTGCCAGCAGCCAAGCAGGGGTGTACGAGCAGTACTTC | CASSQAGVYEQYF
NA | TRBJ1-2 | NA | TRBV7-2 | TGTGCCAGCAGGGACGGCGGGGCTTTAGCTAACTATGGCTACACCTTC | CASRDGGALANYGYTF
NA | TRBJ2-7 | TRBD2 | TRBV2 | TGTGCCAGCGAGCTGGGAGGGAGATACGAAGAGCAGTACTTC | CASELGGRYEEQYF
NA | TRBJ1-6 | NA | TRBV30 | TGTGCCTGGATCCGGGGGAGGTATTCACCCCTCCACTTT | CAWIRGRYSPLHF
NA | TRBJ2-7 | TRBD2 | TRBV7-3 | TGTGCCAGCAGCCTAGCGGGAAGGGCTGGCGAGCAGTACTTC | CASSLAGRAGEQYF
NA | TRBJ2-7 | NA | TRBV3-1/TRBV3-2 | TGTGCCAGCAGCCATCCGGCTAGTCCCACGGTGGGCTACGAGCAGTACTTC | CASSHPASPTVGYEQYF
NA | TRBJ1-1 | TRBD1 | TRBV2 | TGTGCCAGCAGTGAACGTCAGGGGGCTGACGTTGAAGCTTTCTTT | CASSERQGADVEAFF
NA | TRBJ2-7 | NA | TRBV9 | TGTGCCAGCAGCGCCCTGGACTTGGGGGGACTCTACGAGCAGTACTTC | CASSALDLGGLYEQYF
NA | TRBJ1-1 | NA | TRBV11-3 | TGTGCCAGCAGCTCACCGGGGGGATTGACTGAAGCTTTCTTT | CASSSPGGLTEAFF
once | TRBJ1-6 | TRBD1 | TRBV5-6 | TGTGCCAGCAGCTTTTTAACCGGGACAGGGGGTTCACCCCTCCACTTT | CASSFLTGTGGSPLHF
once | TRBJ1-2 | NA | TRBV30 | TGTGCCTGGGGAACAGGGTCGTCTGGCTACACCTTC | CAWGTGSSGYTF
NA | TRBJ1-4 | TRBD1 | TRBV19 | TGTGCCAGTACCACGACAGGGGGTCTTGCCTTCGAAAAACTGTTTTTT | CASTTTGGLAFEKLFF
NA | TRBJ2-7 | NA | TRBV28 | TGTGCCAGCAGTTTATTCGCAGGGAGGAACTCAAGGCAGTACTTC | CASSLFAGRNSRQYF
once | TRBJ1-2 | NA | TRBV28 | TGTGCCAGCAGTTTAACAGTAAGCTATGGCTACACCTTC | CASSLTVSYGYTF
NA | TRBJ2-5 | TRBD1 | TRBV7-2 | TGTGCCAGCAGCCCGGGATACCGGGACAGGGTAGAGACCCAGTACTTC | CASSPGYRDRVETQYF
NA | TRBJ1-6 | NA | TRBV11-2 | TGTGCCAGCAGCTTAGGGGGCGGACCGAATTCACCCCTCCACTTT | CASSLGGGPNSPLHF
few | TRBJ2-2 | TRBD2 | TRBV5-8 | TGTGCCAGCAGCTTGGATGCTAGCGGGAACACCGGGGAGCTGTTTTTT | CASSLDASGNTGELFF
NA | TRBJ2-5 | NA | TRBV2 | TGTGCCAGCAGTACCCGGGAACCATTTAAGAGGAAGACCCAGTACTTC | CASSTREPFKRKTQYF
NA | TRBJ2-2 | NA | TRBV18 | TGTGCCAGCTCACCTCGAGCCGGGGAGCTGTTTTTT | CASSPRAGELFF
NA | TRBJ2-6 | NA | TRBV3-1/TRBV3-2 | TGTGCCAGCAGCCAATCCGCCCGGTCAGGGGCCAACGTCCTGACTTTC | CASSQSARSGANVLTF
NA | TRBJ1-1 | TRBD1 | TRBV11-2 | TGTGCCAGCAGATCCGGGACAGGGGGCACTGAAGCTTTCTTT | CASRSGTGGTEAFF
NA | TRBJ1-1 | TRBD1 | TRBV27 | TGTGCCAGCAGTCCCAAGGGACAGGCGAACACTGAAGCTTTCTTT | CASSPKGQANTEAFF
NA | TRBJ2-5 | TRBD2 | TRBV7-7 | TGTGCCAGCAGCTTAGGGACTAGCGGGAGTTCCGAGACCCAGTACTTC | CASSLGTSGSSETQYF
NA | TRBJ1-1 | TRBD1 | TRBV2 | TGTGCCAGCAGTGAGGGACAGAGGAACACTGAAGCTTTCTTT | CASSEGQRNTEAFF
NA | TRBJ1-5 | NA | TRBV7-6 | TGTGCCAGCAGCCAGCCGAGCGGTAGCAATCAGCCCCAGCATTTT | CASSQPSGSNQPQHF
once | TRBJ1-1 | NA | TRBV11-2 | TGTGCCAGCAGCTTAGCTCTAGGGCGGGAGCTCGAAGCTTTCTTT | CASSLALGRELEAFF
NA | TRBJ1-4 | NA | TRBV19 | TGTGCCAGTAGTTACCCGGGACTAAGGGCAAAACTGTTTTTT | CASSYPGLRAKLFF
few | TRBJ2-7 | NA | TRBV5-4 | TGTGCCAGCAGCTTGGCAGCGAAAGTCACCTACGAGCAGTACTTC | CASSLAAKVTYEQYF
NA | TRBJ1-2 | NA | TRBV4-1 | TGCGCCAGCAGCCAAGCCGCAGAAAACTATGGCTACACCTTC | CASSQAAENYGYTF
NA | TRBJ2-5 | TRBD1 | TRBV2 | TGTGCCAGCAGTGACTATCGGACAGGGGAGACCCAGTACTTC | CASSDYRTGETQYF
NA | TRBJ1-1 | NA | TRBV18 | TGTGCCAGCTCACTCTTTATGAGGGCCGATAACACTGAAGCTTTCTTT | CASSLFMRADNTEAFF
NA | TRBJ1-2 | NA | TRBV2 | TGTGCCAGCAGTCCGGAGCAGGGGCAAATCTATGGCTACACCTTC | CASSPEQGQIYGYTF
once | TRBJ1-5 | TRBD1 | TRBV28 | TGTGCCAGCATTGACGACAGGGGGTCAACCGGGGAGCCCCAGCATTTT | CASIDDRGSTGEPQHF
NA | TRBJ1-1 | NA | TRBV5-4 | TGTGCCAGCAGCTTAGACAGTACTGAAGCTTTCTTT | CASSLDSTEAFF
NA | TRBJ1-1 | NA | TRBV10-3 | TGTGCCACTAGAGGGCAGAACACTGAAGCTTTCTTT | CATRGQNTEAFF
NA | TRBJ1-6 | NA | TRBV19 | TGTGCCAGTAGAAGGGGTTATAATTCACCCCTCCACTTT | CASRRGYNSPLHF
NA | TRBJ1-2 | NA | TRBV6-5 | TGTGCCAGCAGTCGAAGGGACTACTATGGCTACACCTTC | CASSRRDYYGYTF